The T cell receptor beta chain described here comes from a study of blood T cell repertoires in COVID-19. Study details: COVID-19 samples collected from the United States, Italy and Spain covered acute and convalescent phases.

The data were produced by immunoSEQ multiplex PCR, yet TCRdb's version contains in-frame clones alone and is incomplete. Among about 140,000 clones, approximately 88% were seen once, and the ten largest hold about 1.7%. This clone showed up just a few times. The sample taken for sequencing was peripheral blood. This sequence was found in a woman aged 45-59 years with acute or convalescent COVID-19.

The CDR3 here is CASSSLPTSGPTYEQYF. CDR3 bases: TGTGCCAGCAGCTCCCTTCCGACTAGCGGGCCGACCTACGAGCAGTACTTC. The rearrangement joins TRBV7-3 to TRBJ2-7; 10 nucleotides line up with TRBD2. The germline V gene has CDR1 SGHTA and CDR2 FQGTGA. V lost 4 bases, J lost 2 bases, and 11 bases stayed unmatched. The CDR3 extends over 17 amino acids.